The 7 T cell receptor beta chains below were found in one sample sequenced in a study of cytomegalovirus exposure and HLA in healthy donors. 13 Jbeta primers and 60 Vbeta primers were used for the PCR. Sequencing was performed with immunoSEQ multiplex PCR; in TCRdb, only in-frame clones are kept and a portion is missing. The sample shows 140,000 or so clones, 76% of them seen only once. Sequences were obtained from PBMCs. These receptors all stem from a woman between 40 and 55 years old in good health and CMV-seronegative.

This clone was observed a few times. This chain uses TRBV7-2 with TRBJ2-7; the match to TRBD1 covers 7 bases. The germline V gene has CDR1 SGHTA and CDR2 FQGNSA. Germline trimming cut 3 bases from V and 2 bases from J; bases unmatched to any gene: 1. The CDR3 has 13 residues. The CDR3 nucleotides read TGTGCCAGCAGCTTCGGGACAGCCTACGAGCAGTACTTC. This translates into CASSFGTAYEQYF.

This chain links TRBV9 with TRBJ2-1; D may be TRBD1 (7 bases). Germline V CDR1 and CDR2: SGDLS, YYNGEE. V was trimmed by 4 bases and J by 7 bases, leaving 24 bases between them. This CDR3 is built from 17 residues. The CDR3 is CASSPVDPQQGRNEQFF. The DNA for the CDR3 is TGTGCCAGCAGCCCCGTAGATCCCCAACAGGGGAGGAATGAGCAGTTCTTC.

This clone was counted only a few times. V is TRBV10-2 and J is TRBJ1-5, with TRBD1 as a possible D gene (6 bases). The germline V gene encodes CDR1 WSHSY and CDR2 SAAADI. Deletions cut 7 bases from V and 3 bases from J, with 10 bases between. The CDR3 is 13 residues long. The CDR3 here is CASTTGTNQPQHF. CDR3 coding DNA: TGCGCCAGCACGACAGGTACCAATCAGCCCCAGCATTTT.

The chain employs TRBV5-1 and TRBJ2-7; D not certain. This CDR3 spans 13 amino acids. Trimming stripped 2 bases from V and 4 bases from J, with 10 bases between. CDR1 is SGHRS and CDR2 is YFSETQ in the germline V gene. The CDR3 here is CASSFYDMYEQYF. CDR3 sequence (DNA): TGCGCCAGCAGCTTTTATGACATGTACGAGCAGTACTTC.

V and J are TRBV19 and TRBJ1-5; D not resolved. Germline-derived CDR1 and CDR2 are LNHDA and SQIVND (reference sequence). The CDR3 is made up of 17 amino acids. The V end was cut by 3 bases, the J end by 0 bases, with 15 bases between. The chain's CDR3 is CASSINGVLYSNQPQHF. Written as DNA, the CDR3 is TGTGCCAGTAGTATTAACGGGGTTTTATATAGCAATCAGCCCCAGCATTTT.

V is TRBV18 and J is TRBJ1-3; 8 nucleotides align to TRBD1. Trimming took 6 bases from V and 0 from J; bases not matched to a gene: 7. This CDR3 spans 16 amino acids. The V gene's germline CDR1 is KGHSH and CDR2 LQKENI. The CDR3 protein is CASSPRDRNSGNTIYF. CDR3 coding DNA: TGTGCCAGCTCGCCTCGGGACAGGAACTCTGGAAACACCATATATTTT.

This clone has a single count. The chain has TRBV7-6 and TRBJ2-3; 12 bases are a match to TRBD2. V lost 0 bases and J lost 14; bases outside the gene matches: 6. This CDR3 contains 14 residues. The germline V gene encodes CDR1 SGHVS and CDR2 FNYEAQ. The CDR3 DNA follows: TGTGCCAGCAGCTTAGCGGGCCCACTAGCGGGGGGGTATTTT. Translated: CASSLAGPLAGGYF.